This T cell receptor beta chain was identified during a study of blood T cell repertoires in COVID-19. About the research overall: Samples came from the United States, Italy and Spain, spanning acute and convalescent COVID-19.

CDR3 length: 14 residues. Looked up from germline, CDR1 is DFQATT and CDR2 is SNEGSKA (reference sequence). V lost 3 bases and J 5 bases, leaving 16 bases between the germline ends. Per the study methods: Researchers report that nucleated cell counts were estimated from reference gene primer amplification. Using immunoSEQ multiplex PCR, the repertoire was profiled, and TCRdb retains in-frame clones only, with some absent. That table furnishes V, J and clone size, whereas the DNA furnished D and trimming. The profile shows nearly 110,000 clones, about 90% of them singletons. The material sequenced was peripheral blood. V is TRBV20-1 and J is TRBJ1-2; no clear D gene. This clonotype originated in a young woman with acute or convalescent COVID-19. For the CDR3, the DNA is TGCAGTGCTAGTGCCCCCACTGTGAATTATGGCTACACCTTC. It codes for CSASAPTVNYGYTF.